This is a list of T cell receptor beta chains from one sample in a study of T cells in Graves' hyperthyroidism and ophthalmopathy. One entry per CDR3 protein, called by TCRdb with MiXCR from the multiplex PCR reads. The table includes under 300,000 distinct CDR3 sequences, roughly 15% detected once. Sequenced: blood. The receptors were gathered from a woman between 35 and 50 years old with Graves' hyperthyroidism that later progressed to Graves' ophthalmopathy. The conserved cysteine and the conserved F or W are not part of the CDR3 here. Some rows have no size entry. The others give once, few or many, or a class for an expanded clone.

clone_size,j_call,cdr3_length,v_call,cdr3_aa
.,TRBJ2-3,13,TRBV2,ASTWDLTLEDTQY
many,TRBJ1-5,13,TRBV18,ASSPQDRGNQPQH
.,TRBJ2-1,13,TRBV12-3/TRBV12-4,ASSFSGTSGSEQF
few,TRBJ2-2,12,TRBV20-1,SARDSLNTGELF
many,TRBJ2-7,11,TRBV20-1,SARPVGTYEQY
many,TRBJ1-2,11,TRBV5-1,ASRDRGNYGYT
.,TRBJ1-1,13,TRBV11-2,ASSLVVGGDTEAF
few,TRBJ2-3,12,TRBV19,ASSIGPATDTQY
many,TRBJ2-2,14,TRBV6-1,ASSEQTSGTTGELF
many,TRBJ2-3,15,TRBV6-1,ASSDGQGPPFTDTQY
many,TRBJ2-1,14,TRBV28,ASNPGPLGSYNEQF
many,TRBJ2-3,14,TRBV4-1,ASSFRLVGNTDTQY
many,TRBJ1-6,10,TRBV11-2,ASSLPNSPLH
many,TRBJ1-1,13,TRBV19,ASRTPGRMNTEAF
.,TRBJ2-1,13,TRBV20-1,SAPATRAVSNEQF
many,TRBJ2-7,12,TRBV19,ASASVEGTYEQY
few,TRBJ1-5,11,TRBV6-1,ASNEKGTQPQH
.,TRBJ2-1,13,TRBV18,ASSAQDRPGNEQF
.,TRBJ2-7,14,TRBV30,AWESTGLAGAYEQY
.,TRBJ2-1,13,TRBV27,ASSRSAGPYNEQF
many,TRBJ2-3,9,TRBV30,AWSVGDTQY
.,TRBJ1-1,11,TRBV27,ASSPGPGTEAF
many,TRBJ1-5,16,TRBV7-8,ASSKTGSPGGSNQPQH
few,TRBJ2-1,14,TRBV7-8,ASSLGVSAWDNEQF
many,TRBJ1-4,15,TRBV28,ASSYLIKAATNEKLF
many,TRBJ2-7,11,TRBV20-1,SASPPGLYEQY
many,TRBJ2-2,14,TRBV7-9,ASSRPRFSEAGELF
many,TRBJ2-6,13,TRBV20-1,SARVDASGANVLT
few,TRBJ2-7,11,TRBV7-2,ASSLVPGYEQY
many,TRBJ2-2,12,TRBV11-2,ASSLGLGTGELF
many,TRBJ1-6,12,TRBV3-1,ASRATGMNSPLH
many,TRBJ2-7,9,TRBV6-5,ASSYVGEQY
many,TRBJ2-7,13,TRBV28,ASSLRGQRSYEQY
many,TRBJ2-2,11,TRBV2,ASSVDRDGELF
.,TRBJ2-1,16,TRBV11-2,ASSPMGTSGSSNNEQF
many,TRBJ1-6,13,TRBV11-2,ASSLTGGVSSPLH
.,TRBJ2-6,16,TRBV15,ATKSTSGSLLGANVLT
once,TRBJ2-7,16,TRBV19,ASTKTLSTTTLPYEQY
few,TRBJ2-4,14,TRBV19,ASSIWGGLGKNIQY
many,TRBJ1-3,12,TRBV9,ASSASGGGNTIY
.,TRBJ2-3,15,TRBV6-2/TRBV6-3,ASSYSSGNGARNTQY
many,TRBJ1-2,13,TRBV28,ASSLDQGLLYGYT
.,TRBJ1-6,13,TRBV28,ASSVKDRDDSPLH
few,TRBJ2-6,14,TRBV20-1,STLAGGPSGANVLT
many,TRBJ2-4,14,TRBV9,ASSLGRESIKNIQY
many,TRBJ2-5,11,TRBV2,ASSELDRETQY
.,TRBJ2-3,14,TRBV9,ASSPLSNPGTHTQY
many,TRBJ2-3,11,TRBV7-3,ASSLGMTDTQY
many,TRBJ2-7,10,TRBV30,AWSFDTYEQY
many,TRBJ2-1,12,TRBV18,ASSPGLADNEQF
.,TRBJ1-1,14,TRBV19,ASTPSLGQPNTEAF
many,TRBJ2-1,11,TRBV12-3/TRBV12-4,ASSLGIVNEQF
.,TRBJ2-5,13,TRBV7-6,ASSLRSSGSETQY
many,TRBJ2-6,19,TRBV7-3,ASSSSPVGQGVLSGANVLT
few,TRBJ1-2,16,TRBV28,ASSFVAEPLGANYGYT
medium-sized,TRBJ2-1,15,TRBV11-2,ASSLDASGMVRDEQF
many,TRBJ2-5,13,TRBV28,ASSHSFRGLETQY
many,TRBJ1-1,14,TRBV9,ASSAEDRGLNTEAF
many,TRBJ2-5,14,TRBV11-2,ASSLEGWGSQETQY